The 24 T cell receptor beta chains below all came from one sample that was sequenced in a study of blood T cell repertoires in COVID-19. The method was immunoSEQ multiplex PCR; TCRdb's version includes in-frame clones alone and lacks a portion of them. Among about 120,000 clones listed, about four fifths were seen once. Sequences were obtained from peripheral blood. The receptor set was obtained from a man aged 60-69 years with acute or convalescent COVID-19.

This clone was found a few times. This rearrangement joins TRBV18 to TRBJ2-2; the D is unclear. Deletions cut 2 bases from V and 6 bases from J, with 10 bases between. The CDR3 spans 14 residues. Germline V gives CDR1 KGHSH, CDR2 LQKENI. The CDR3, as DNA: TGTGCCAGCTCACCAGGCAGTGAGGCCGGGGAGCTGTTTTTT. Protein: CASSPGSEAGELFF.

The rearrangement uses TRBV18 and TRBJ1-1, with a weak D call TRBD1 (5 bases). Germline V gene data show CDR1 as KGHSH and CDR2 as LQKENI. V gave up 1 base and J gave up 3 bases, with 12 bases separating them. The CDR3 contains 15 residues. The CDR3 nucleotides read TGTGCCAGCTCACCACGCAGGGCCTTGGACACTGAAGCTTTCTTT. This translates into CASSPRRALDTEAFF.

In DNA form, the CDR3 reads TGTGCCAGCTTATCCCGTACCGGGACAGGGCCCGGGGAGCTGTTTTTT. Translated: CASLSRTGTGPGELFF. The chain carries TRBV28 and TRBJ2-2, with 9 bases identical to TRBD1. Germline trimming cut 8 bases from V and 6 bases from J; bases unmatched to any gene: 13. The length of the CDR3 is 16 residues. Germline CDR1 is MDHEN and CDR2 is SYDVKM.

In DNA, the CDR3 is TGCGCCAGCAGCATGGGGAGGATAGGGGAGACCCAGTACTTC. It encodes CASSMGRIGETQYF. The rearrangement joins TRBV4-1 to TRBJ2-5, with a possible D match to TRBD2 (6 bases). V gave up 5 bases and J gave up 5 bases, with 15 bases separating them. The CDR3 consists of 14 residues. Germline CDR1 MGHRA, CDR2 YSYEKL.

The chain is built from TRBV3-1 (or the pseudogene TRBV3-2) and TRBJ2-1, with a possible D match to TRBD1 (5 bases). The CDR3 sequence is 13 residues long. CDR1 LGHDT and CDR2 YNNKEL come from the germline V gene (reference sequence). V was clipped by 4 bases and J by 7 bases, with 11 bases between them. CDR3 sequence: CASSPLGPNEQFF. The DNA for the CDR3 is TGTGCCAGCAGCCCCCTGGGGCCAAATGAGCAGTTCTTC.

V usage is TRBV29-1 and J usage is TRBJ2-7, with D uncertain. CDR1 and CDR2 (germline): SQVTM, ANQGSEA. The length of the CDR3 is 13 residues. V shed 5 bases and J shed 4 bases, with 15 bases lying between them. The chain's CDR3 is CSVTRPLGYEQYF. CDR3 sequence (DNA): TGCAGCGTTACCCGTCCCCTCGGGTACGAGCAGTACTTC.

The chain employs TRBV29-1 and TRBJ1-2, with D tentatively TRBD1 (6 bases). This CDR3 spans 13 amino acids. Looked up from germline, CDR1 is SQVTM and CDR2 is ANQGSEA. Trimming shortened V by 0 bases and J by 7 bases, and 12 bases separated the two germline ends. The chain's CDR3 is CSVEDLGAVGYTF. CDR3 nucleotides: TGCAGCGTTGAAGATTTGGGGGCTGTTGGCTACACCTTC.

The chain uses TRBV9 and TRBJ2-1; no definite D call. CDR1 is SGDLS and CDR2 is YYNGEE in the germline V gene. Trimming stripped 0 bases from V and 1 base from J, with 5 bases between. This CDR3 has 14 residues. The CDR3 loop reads CASSVDLSYNEQFF. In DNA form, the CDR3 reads TGTGCCAGCAGCGTAGACTTATCCTACAATGAGCAGTTCTTC.

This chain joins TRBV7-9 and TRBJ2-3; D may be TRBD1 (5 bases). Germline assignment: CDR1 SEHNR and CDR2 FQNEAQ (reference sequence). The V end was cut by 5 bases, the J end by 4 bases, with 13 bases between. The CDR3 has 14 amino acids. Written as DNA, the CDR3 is TGTGCCAGCAGCGCGGACATAATGGCAGATACGCAGTATTTT. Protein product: CASSADIMADTQYF.

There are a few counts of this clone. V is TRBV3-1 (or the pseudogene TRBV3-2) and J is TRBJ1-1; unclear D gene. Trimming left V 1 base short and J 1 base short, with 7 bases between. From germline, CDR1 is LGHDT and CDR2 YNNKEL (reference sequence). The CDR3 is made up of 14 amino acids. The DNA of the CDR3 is TGTGCCAGCAGCCAAGTGGCGGCGAACACTGAAGCTTTCTTT. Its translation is CASSQVAANTEAFF.

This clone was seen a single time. CDR3 DNA: TGTGCCAGCAGCCCGGAGGGGGGAAACACCATATATTTT. This gives the protein CASSPEGGNTIYF. The chain recombines TRBV7-7 with TRBJ1-3; weak D call: TRBD1 (5 bases). Germline loops: CDR1 SSHAT, CDR2 FNYEAQ (reference sequence). V was clipped by 5 bases and J by 4 bases, with 9 bases between them. The CDR3 is 13 amino acids.

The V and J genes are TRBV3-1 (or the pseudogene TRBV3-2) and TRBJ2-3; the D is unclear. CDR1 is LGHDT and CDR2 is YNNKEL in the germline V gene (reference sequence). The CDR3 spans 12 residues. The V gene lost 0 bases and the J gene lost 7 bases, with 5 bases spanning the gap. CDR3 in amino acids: CASSQDRNTQYF. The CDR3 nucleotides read TGTGCCAGCAGCCAAGATAGAAATACGCAGTATTTT.

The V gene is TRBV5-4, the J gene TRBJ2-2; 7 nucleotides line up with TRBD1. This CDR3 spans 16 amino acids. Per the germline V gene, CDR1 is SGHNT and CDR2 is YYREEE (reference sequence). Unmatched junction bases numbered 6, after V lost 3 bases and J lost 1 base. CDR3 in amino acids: CASSSFGQVNTGELFF. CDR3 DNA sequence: TGTGCCAGCAGCTCCTTCGGACAGGTGAACACCGGGGAGCTGTTTTTT.

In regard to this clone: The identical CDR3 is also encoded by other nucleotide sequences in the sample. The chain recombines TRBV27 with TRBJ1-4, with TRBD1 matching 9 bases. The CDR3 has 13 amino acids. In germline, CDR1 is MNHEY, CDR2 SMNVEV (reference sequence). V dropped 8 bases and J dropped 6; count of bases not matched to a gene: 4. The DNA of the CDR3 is TGTGCCAGCTCCACAGGGGGCGATGAAAAACTGTTTTTT. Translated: CASSTGGDEKLFF.

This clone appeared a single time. CDR3 nucleotides: TGTGCCTGGAGTGTCTACGACTTGGAGCAGTACTTC. This gives the protein CAWSVYDLEQYF. The chain joins TRBV30 to TRBJ2-7, with D uncertain. CDR3 size: 12 residues. Deletions cut 0 bases from V and 7 bases from J, with 10 bases between. Looked up from germline, CDR1 is GTSNPN and CDR2 is SVGIG (reference sequence).

This chain's CDR3 is CAWSGLAGSNTGELFF. Here the CDR3 DNA reads TGTGCCTGGAGTGGACTAGCGGGTTCGAACACCGGGGAGCTGTTTTTT. The J gene is TRBJ2-2, the V gene TRBV30; 10 bases align to TRBD2. The germline gives CDR1 GTSNPN, CDR2 SVGIG (reference sequence). There are 16 residues in the CDR3. Unmatched junction bases numbered 2, after V lost 1 base and J lost 0 bases.

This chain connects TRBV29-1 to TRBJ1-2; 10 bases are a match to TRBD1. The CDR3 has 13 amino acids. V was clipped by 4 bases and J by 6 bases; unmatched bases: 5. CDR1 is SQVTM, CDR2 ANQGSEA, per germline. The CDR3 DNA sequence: TGCAGCGTTGGGGGACAGGGGCTTCATGGCTACACCTTC. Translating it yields CSVGGQGLHGYTF.

CDR3 sequence reads: CASSTPRQGGAYEQYF. In DNA, the CDR3 is TGTGCCAGCAGCACGCCGCGACAGGGGGGGGCCTACGAGCAGTACTTC. The V call is TRBV7-8, the J call TRBJ2-7; TRBD1 matches at 9 bases. The CDR3 is made up of 16 amino acids. V lost 5 bases, J lost 2 bases, and 10 bases stayed unmatched. Germline assignment: CDR1 SGHVS and CDR2 FQNEAQ. The full variable domain, with the rest looked up from reference TRBV7-8 and TRBJ2-7, is GAGVSQSPRYKVAKRGQDVALRCDPISGHVSLFWYQQALGQGPEFLTYFQNEAQLDKSGLPSDRFFAERPEGSVSTLKIQRTQQEDSAVYLCASSTPRQGGAYEQYFGPGTRLTVT.

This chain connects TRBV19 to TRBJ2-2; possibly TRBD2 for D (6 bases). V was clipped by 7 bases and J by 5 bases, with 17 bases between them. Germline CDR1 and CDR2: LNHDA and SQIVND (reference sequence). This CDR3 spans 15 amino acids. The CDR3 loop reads CASKAPTRGTGELFF. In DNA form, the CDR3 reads TGTGCCAGTAAAGCCCCAACCCGGGGGACCGGGGAGCTGTTTTTT.

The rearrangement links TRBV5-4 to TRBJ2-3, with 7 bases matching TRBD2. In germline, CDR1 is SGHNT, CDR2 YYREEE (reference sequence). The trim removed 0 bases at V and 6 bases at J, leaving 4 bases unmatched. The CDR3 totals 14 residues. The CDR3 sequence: CASSLEVGGDTQYF. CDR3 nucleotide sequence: TGTGCCAGCAGCTTGGAGGTGGGGGGGGATACGCAGTATTTT.

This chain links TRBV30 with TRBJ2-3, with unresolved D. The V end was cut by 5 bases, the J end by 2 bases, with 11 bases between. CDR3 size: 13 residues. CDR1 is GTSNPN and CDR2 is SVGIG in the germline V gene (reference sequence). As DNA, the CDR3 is TGTGCCTGGCAAAGTGGCCCCACAGATACGCAGTATTTT. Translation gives CAWQSGPTDTQYF.

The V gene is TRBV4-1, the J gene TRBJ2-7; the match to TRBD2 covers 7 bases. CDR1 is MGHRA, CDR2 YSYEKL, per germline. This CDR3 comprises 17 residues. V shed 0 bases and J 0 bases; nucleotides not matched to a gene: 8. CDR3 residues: CASSQDFSGMGSYEQYF. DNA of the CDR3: TGCGCCAGCAGCCAAGACTTCAGCGGGATGGGCTCCTACGAGCAGTACTTC.

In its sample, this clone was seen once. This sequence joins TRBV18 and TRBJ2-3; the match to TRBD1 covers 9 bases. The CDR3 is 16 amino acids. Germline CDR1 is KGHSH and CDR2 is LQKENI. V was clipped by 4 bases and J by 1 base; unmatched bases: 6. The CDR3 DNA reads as TGTGCCAGCTCACGGGTATGGGACAGGGGCACAGATACGCAGTATTTT. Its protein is CASSRVWDRGTDTQYF.

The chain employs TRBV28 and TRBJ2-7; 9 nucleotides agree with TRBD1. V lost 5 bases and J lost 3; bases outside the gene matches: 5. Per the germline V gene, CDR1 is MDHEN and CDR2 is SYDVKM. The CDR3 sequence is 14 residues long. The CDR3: CASSQDRGNYEQYF. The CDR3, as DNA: TGTGCCAGCAGTCAGGACAGGGGTAACTACGAGCAGTACTTC.